This TCR beta chain was captured by sequencing in a study of early T cells in non-severe SARS-CoV-2 infection. Overall study context: Sequenced bulk RNA came from whole blood that was unsorted, and chains were unpaired. Study outcomes and limitations: Anti-spike CD8 responses were favored in VDJdb matching, and private and CD4 specificities were missed.

Between the trimmed V and J ends, which lost 4 bases and 0 bases, there was a span of 13 bases. The CDR3 totals 17 residues. Germline CDR1 is MNHNS and CDR2 is SASEGT. This clonotype was detected many times. Its antigen is currently unknown. In the library, individual cDNA molecules carried attached unique molecular identifiers. MiXCR, applied by TCRdb to the 5' RACE reads, yields one record per CDR3 protein. This table has more than 35,000 distinct CDR3 sequences, roughly 6% appearing once. The sequenced sample consisted of whole blood. The sequence came from an adult who was a healthcare worker with PCR-confirmed SARS-CoV-2 infection or an uninfected control (not recorded which). This chain uses TRBV6-1 with TRBJ2-6, with D uncertain. In DNA, the CDR3 is TGTGCCAGCAGTGGGCGGAGATTCAGCTCTGGGGCCAACGTCCTGACTTTC. Translation gives CASSGRRFSSGANVLTF.